The rows below give T cell receptor beta chains drawn from one sample of a study of metastatic and nonmetastatic thyroid tumors. TCRdb reprocessed the PCR reads using MiXCR. The table shows about 25,000 clones, with roughly a fifth occurring only once. The sequenced sample consisted of blood. The receptor source for this set is a female donor with papillary thyroid cancer or a benign thyroid nodule (not recorded which). Some clones in this sample may be carry-over from other donors' samples. CDR3s include the opening cysteine and the closing phenylalanine or tryptophan. A D gene is named only where the DNA matches it firmly. A clone size is listed for some rows: how often the clone was seen (once, few, many), or a class if it is expanded.

TRBV5-5,TRBJ2-7,many,TRBD1,CASSGQGVVEQYF,TGTGCCAGCTCAGGACAGGGGGTGGTCGAGCAGTACTTC
TRBV5-1,TRBJ2-1,many,NA,CASSLGGYGNEQFF,TGCGCCAGCAGCCTAGGGGGGTATGGGAATGAGCAGTTCTTC
TRBV18,TRBJ2-5,many,TRBD2,CASSPPTSEETQYF,TGTGCCAGCTCACCACCTACTAGCGAAGAGACCCAGTACTTC
TRBV20-1,TRBJ1-5,NA,NA,CSARVPRHRSNQPRHF,TGCAGTGCTAGAGTCCCGAGACACCGTAGCAATCAGCCCCGGCATTTT
TRBV13,TRBJ1-2,many,TRBD1,CASSHDRGDYGYTF,TGTGCCAGCAGCCACGACAGGGGGGATTATGGCTACACCTTC
TRBV12-3/TRBV12-4,TRBJ2-3,many,NA,CASSSGGGYTQYF,TGTGCCAGCAGCTCCGGCGGAGGATATACGCAGTATTTT
TRBV24-1,TRBJ2-2,many,NA,CATRGADPTTGELFF,TGTGCCACCCGCGGGGCGGACCCCACAACCGGGGAGCTGTTTTTT
TRBV7-2,TRBJ1-1,NA,NA,CASGPGGRGTEAFF,TGTGCCAGCGGCCCTGGCGGGAGGGGTACTGAGGCTTTCTTT
TRBV28,TRBJ1-4,many,TRBD1,CASSSPGQSEKLFF,TGTGCCAGCTCATCTCCGGGACAGAGTGAAAAACTGTTTTTT
TRBV20-1,TRBJ2-7,NA,TRBD1,CSARPGTASSSASEQYF,TGCAGTGCTAGACCCGGGACAGCCTCGTCGTCTGCCTCCGAGCAGTACTTC
TRBV20-1,TRBJ2-7,NA,NA,CSASPGTTASSTYEQYF,TGTAGTGCTAGCCCCGGGACAACCGCGTCGTCTACCTACGAGCAGTACTTC
TRBV7-9,TRBJ1-3,many,NA,CASSLGVSGNTIYF,TGTGCCAGCAGCTTAGGGGTCTCTGGAAACACCATATATTTT
TRBV7-2,TRBJ2-7,NA,NA,CASSLSGGGSYEQYF,TGTGCCAGCAGCCTTAGCGGAGGGGGATCCTACGAGCAGTACTTC
TRBV2,TRBJ2-3,many,TRBD1,CASRRGQGKDTQYF,TGTGCCAGCAGAAGGGGACAGGGAAAAGATACGCAGTATTTT
TRBV18,TRBJ2-7,many,NA,CASSPPGRGEQYF,TGTGCCAGCTCACCACCGGGAAGGGGCGAGCAGTACTTC
TRBV14,TRBJ1-2,NA,NA,CASSQAGAANYGYTF,TGTGCCAGCAGCCAAGCAGGGGCCGCAAACTATGGCTACACCTTC
TRBV2,TRBJ2-3,many,TRBD1,CASNQQGASDTQYF,TGTGCCAGCAACCAACAGGGGGCCTCAGATACGCAGTATTTT
TRBV7-6,TRBJ1-1,NA,NA,CASSSTSSMSTEAFF,TGTGCCAGCAGCTCCACATCGAGTATGAGCACTGAAGCTTTCTTT
TRBV20-1,TRBJ2-5,many,NA,CSAVTGGELETQYF,TGCAGTGCCGTTACAGGGGGGGAGCTGGAGACCCAGTACTTC
TRBV29-1,TRBJ2-3,many,NA,CSADHGVADTQYF,TGCAGCGCTGACCATGGGGTTGCTGATACGCAGTATTTT
TRBV24-1,TRBJ2-1,many,NA,CAIRDSSYNEQFF,TGTGCCATCCGGGACTCCTCCTACAATGAGCAGTTCTTC
TRBV27,TRBJ1-2,NA,TRBD1,CASSSRDRGWGDTF,TGTGCCAGCAGTTCACGGGACAGGGGATGGGGCGACACCTTC
TRBV20-1,TRBJ1-2,NA,NA,CSARDLGRGTYGYTF,TGCAGTGCTAGAGATTTGGGCAGGGGAACCTATGGCTACACCTTC
TRBV11-2,TRBJ2-6,many,NA,CASSRTRSGANVLTF,TGTGCCAGCAGCCGTACCCGCTCTGGGGCCAACGTCCTGACTTTC
TRBV9,TRBJ1-6,many,NA,CASSSTHSGNSPLHF,TGTGCCAGCAGCTCGACGCACAGTGGCAATTCACCCCTCCACTTT
TRBV20-1,TRBJ2-3,NA,NA,CSASEGDGTETQYF,TGCAGTGCTAGTGAGGGGGATGGAACAGAAACGCAGTATTTT
TRBV20-1,TRBJ1-2,NA,NA,CSARVTEGYGYTF,TGCAGTGCTAGAGTGACAGAGGGCTATGGCTACACCTTC
TRBV7-2,TRBJ1-2,many,NA,CASSRTPVGYGYTF,TGTGCCAGCAGCCGGACACCGGTTGGCTATGGCTACACCTTC
TRBV10-3,TRBJ2-7,many,NA,CATALSSPYEQYF,TGTGCCACCGCCCTTTCGAGCCCCTACGAGCAGTACTTC
TRBV20-1,TRBJ2-7,medium-sized,NA,CSARGRVSYEQYF,TGCAGTGCTAGAGGCAGGGTATCCTACGAGCAGTACTTC
TRBV6-1,TRBJ2-1,medium-sized,TRBD2,CASSSLSGGNEQFF,TGTGCCAGCAGCTCCCTGTCGGGGGGGAATGAGCAGTTCTTC
TRBV12-3/TRBV12-4,TRBJ1-1,many,NA,CASILGRNTEAFF,TGTGCCAGCATTCTTGGACGGAACACTGAAGCTTTCTTT
TRBV19,TRBJ2-1,many,TRBD2,CASSGGLPPRQFF,TGTGCCAGTAGTGGGGGACTACCGCCCCGGCAGTTCTTC
TRBV10-3,TRBJ2-5,many,NA,CAIRDQETQYF,TGTGCCATCAGAGACCAAGAGACCCAGTACTTC
TRBV20-1,TRBJ2-5,many,TRBD2,CSIPTAGLQETQYF,TGCAGTATCCCTACGGCGGGACTACAAGAGACCCAGTACTTC
TRBV4-3,TRBJ1-4,many,TRBD1,CASSQDGTGEKLFF,TGCGCCAGCAGCCAAGACGGGACAGGGGAAAAACTGTTTTTT
TRBV7-3,TRBJ2-3,NA,NA,CASSLVHSTDTQYF,TGTGCCAGCAGCTTAGTTCACAGCACAGATACGCAGTATTTT
TRBV5-6,TRBJ2-7,NA,NA,CASSSVRGSYEQYF,TGTGCCAGCAGCTCTGTCCGTGGGTCCTACGAGCAGTACTTC